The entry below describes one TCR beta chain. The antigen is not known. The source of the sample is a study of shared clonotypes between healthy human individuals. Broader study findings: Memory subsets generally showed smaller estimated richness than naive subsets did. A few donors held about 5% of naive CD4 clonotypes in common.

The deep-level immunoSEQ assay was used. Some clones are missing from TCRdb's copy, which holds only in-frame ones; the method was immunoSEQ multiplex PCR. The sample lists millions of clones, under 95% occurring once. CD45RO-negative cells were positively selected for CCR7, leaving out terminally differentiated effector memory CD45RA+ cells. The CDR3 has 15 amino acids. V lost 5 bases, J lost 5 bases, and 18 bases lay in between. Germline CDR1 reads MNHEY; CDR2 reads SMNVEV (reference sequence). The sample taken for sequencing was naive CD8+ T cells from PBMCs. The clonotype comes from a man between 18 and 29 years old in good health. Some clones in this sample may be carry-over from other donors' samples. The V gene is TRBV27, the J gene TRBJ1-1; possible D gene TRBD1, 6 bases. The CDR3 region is CASSTRTGRGTEAFF. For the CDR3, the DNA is TGTGCCAGCAGTACCAGAACAGGGCGTGGAACTGAAGCTTTCTTT.